This T cell receptor (beta chain) was obtained from a study of PD-1 blockade in classical Hodgkin lymphoma. Time point of the sample: newly diagnosed, previously untreated cHL patient sample. The CD4+ T cells used were purified from thawed PBMCs through magnetic negative selection. PBMCs from patients with newly diagnosed, untreated classical Hodgkin lymphoma served as a comparison group for the relapsed/refractory trial patients. Sequencing was performed with immunoSEQ multiplex PCR; in TCRdb, only in-frame clones are kept and a portion is missing. The data show under 35,000 clones, with 88% seen just once and over 1% held by the top ten. The germline V gene encodes CDR1 ENHRY and CDR2 SYGVKD. This CDR3 spans 12 amino acids. V lost 6 bases and J lost 11; bases outside the gene matches: 8.

The TCR comes from a human donor with classical Hodgkin lymphoma. The V and J genes are TRBV10-3 and TRBJ1-2; TRBD1 matches 8 bases. The source material was CD4+ T cells from blood. The CDR3 bases are TGTGCCATCAGCCCCGGACAGGGTTGGTACACCTTC. Protein: CAISPGQGWYTF.